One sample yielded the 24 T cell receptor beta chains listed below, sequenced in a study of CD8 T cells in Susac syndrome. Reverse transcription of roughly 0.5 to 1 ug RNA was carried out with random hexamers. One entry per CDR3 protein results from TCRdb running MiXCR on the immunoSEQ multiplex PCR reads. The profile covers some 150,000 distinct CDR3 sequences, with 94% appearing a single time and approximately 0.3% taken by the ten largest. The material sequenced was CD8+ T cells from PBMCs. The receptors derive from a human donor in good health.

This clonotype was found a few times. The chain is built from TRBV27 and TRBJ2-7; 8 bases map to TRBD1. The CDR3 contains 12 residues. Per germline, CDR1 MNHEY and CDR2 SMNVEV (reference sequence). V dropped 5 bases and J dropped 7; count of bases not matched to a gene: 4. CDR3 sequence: CASSPRTGEQYF. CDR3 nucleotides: TGTGCCAGCAGTCCCCGGACAGGGGAGCAGTACTTC.

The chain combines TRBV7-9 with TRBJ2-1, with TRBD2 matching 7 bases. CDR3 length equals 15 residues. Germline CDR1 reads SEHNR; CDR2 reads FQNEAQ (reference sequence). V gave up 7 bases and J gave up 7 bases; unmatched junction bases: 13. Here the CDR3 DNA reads TGTGCCAGCACCCGAGGGCGGGAGTCGGGTAATGAGCAGTTCTTC. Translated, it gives CASTRGRESGNEQFF.

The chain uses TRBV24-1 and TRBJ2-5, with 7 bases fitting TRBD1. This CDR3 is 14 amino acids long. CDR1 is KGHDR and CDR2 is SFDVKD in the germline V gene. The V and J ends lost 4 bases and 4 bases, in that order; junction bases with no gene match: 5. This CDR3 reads CATSDDRDGETQYF. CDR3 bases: TGTGCCACCAGTGACGACAGGGACGGAGAGACCCAGTACTTC.

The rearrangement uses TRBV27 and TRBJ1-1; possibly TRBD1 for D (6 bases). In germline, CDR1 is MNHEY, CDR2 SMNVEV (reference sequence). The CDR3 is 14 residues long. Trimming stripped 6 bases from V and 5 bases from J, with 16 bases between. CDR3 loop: CASRIYPGETEAFF. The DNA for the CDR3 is TGTGCCAGCAGAATTTACCCAGGGGAAACTGAAGCTTTCTTT.

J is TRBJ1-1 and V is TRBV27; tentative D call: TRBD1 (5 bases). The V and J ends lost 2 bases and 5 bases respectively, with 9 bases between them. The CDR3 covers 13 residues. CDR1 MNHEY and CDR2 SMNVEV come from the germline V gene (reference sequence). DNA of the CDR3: TGTGCCAGCAGTTTAGGCAGGGCAACTGAAGCTTTCTTT. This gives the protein CASSLGRATEAFF.

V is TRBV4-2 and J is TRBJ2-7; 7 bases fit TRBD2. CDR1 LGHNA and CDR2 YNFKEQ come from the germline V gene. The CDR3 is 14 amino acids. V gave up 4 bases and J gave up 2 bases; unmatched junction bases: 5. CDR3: CASSPSGDTYEQYF. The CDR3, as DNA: TGTGCCAGCAGCCCCAGCGGGGATACCTACGAGCAGTACTTC.

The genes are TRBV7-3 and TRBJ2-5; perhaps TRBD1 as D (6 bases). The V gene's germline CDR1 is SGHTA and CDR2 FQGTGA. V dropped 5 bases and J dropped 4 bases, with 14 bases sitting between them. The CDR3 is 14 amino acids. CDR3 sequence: CASSAYRDSETQYF. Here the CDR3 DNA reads TGTGCCAGCAGCGCGTACAGGGATTCAGAGACCCAGTACTTC. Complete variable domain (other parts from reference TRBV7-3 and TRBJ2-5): GAGVSQTPSNKVTEKGKYVELRCDPISGHTALYWYRQSLGQGPEFLIYFQGTGAADDSGLPNDRFFAVRPEGSVSTLKIQRTERGDSAVYLCASSAYRDSETQYFGPGTRLLVL.

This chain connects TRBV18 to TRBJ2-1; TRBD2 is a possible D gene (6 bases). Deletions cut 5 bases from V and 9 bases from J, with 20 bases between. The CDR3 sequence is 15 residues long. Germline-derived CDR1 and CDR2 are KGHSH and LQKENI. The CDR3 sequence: CASSSSPLAPPEQFF. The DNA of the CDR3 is TGTGCCAGCTCATCCAGCCCCCTAGCGCCCCCTGAGCAGTTCTTC.

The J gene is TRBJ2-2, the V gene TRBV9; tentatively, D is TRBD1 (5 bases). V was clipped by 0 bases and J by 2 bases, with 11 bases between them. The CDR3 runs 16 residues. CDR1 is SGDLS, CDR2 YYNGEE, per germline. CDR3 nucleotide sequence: TGTGCCAGCAGCGTAGGGGGCAGCCTTAACACCGGGGAGCTGTTTTTT. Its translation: CASSVGGSLNTGELFF.

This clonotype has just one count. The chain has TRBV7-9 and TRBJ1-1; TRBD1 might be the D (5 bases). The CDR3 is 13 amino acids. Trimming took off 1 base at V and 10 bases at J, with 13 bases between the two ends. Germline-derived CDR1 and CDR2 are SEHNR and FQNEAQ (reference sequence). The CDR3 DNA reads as TGTGCCAGCAGCTTAGGCCCGGGACTAGGAGCTTTCTTT. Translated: CASSLGPGLGAFF.

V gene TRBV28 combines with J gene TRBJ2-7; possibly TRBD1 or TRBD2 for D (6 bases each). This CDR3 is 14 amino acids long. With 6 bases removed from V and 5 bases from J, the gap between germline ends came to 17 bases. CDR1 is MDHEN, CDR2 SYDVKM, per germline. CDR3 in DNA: TGTGCCAGCAGATACCTGGGGGGCAACCACGAGCAGTACTTC. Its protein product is CASRYLGGNHEQYF. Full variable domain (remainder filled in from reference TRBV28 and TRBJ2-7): DVKVTQSSRYLVKRTGEKVFLECVQDMDHENMFWYRQDPGLGLRLIYFSYDVKMKEKGDIPEGYSVSREKKERFSLILESASTNQTSMYLCASRYLGGNHEQYFGPGTRLTVT.

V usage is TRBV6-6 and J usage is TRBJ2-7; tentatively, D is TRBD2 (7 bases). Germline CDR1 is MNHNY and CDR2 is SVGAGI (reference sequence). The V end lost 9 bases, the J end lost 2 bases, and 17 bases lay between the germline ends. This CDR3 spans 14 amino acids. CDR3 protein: CASLSRGGTYEQYF. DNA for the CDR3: TGTGCCAGTCTTAGTAGGGGGGGTACCTACGAGCAGTACTTC.

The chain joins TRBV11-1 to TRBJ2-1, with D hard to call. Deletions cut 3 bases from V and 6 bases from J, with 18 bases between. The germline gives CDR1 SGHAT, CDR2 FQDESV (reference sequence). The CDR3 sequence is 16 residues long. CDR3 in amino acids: CASSFPPETSSNEQFF. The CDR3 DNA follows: TGTGCCAGCAGCTTTCCACCCGAGACGAGCTCCAATGAGCAGTTCTTC.

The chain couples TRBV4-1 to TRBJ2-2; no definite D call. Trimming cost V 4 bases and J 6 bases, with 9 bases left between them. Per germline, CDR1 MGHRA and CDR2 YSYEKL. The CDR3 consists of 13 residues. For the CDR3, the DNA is TGCGCCAGCAGCCCTGGCCCTTCCGGGGAGCTGTTTTTT. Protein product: CASSPGPSGELFF.

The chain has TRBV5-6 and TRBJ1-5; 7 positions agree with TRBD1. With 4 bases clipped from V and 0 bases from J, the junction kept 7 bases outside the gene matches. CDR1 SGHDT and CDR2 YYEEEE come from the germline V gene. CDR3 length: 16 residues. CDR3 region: CASSNTGDYSNQPQHF. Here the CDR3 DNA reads TGTGCCAGCAGCAATACAGGGGACTATAGCAATCAGCCCCAGCATTTT. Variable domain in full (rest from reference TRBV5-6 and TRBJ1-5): DAGVTQSPTHLIKTRGQQVTLRCSPKSGHDTVSWYQQALGQGPQFIFQYYEEEERQRGNFPDRFSGHQFPNYSSELNVNALLLGDSALYLCASSNTGDYSNQPQHFGDGTRLSIL.

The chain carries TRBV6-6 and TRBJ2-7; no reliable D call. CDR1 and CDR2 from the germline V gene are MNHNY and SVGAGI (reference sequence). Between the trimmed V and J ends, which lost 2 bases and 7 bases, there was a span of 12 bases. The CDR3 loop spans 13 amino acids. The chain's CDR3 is CASSYGPTGEQYF. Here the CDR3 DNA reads TGTGCCAGCAGTTACGGACCCACCGGGGAGCAGTACTTC.

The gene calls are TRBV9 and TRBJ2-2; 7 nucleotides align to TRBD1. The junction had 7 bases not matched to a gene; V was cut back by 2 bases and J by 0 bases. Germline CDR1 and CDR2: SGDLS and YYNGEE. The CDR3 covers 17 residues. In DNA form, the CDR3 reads TGTGCCAGCAGCGTTCCGGGACAGCTTCCGAACACCGGGGAGCTGTTTTTT. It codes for CASSVPGQLPNTGELFF.

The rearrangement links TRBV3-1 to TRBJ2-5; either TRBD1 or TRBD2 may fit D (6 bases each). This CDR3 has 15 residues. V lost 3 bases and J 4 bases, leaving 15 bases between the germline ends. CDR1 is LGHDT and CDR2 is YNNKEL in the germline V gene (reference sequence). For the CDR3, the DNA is TGTGCCAGCAGCCAGGGCTATGGAGGGGGAGAGACCCAGTACTTC. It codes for CASSQGYGGGETQYF.

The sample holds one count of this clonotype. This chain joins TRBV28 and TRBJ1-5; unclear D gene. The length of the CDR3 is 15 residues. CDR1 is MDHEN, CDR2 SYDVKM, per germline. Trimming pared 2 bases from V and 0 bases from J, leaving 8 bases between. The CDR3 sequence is CASSLLGNSNQPQHF. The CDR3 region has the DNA TGTGCCAGCAGTTTACTAGGGAATAGCAATCAGCCCCAGCATTTT.

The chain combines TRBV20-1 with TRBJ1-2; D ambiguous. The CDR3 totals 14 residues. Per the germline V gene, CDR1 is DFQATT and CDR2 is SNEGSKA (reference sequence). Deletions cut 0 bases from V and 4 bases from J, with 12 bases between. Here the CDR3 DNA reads TGCAGTGCTAGAGATCTCACGGGCCGCTATGGCTACACCTTC. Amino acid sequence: CSARDLTGRYGYTF.

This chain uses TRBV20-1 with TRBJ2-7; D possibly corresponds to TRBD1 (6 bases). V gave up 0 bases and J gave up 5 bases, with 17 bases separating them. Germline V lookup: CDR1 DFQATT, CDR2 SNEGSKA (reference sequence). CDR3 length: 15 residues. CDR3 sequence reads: CSARDWNRDVDEQYF. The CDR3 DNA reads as TGCAGTGCTAGAGATTGGAACAGGGACGTAGACGAGCAGTACTTC.

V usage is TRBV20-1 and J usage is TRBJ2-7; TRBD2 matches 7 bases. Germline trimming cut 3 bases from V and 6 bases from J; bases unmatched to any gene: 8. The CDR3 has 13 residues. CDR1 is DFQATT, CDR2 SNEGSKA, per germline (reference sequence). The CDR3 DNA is TGCAGTGCTAGTGGGAGGGGTAGGGGCGAGCAGTACTTC. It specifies CSASGRGRGEQYF.

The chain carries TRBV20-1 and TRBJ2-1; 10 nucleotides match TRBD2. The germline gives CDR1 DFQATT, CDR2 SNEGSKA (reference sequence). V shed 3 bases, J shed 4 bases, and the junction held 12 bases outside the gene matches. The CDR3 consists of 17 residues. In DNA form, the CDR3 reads TGCAGTGCTAGGGAGACTAGCGGGTTAGGCCTTTACAATGAGCAGTTCTTC. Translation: CSARETSGLGLYNEQFF.

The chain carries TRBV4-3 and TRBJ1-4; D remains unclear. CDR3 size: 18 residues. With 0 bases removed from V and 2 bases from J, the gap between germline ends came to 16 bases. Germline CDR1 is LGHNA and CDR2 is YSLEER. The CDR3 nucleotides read TGCGCCAGCAGCCAAGATCTCGGCCTGGCTGGCACTAATGAAAAACTGTTTTTT. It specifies CASSQDLGLAGTNEKLFF.